This note documents a single TCR beta chain sequence. Its antigen is unidentified. This entry is derived from a study of T cell repertoires in cytomegalovirus infection. Study overall: Selected CMV epitopes included recently identified HLA-C-restricted ones as well as well-studied HLA-B-restricted ones. A matching HLA type, together with CMV infection, was signaled by public TCR beta signatures.

TCRdb reprocessed the reads with MiXCR, giving one entry per CDR3 protein. The sample records approximately 89,000 distinct CDR3 sequences, 25% to 30% being singletons. Findings and limits, study-wide: Accumulated public TCR beta family frequency recognized individuals carrying CMV together with the relevant HLA. Dominant in the ex vivo response were TCR beta clonotypes restricted by HLA-C and specific for CMV.

The source was CD8+ T cells from cultured PBMCs, collected from culture after CMV antigen stimulation. This receptor was obtained from a human donor in good health (CMV status not recorded). Some clones in this sample may be carry-over from other donors' samples.

The CDR3 nucleotides are TGTGCCAGCAGCTTATGGCTAGCGGGGGGTAACAATGAGCAGTTCTTC. Protein product: CASSLWLAGGNNEQFF. The chain employs TRBV7-9 and TRBJ2-1, with TRBD2 matching over 11 bases. The CDR3 has 16 residues. V lost 2 bases, J lost 5 bases, and 5 bases stayed unmatched. Germline V CDR1 and CDR2: SEHNR, FQNEAQ (reference sequence).